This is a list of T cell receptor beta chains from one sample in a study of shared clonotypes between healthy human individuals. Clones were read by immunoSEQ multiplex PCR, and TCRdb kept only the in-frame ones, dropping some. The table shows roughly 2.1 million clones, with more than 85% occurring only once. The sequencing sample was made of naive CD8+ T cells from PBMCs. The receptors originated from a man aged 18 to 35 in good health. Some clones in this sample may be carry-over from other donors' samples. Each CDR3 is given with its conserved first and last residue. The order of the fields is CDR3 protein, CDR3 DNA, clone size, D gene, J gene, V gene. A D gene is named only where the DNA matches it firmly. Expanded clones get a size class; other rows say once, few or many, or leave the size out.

CASSPGGANLEAFF | TGTGCCAGCAGCCCGGGGGGGGCAAACCTCGAGGCTTTCTTT | NA | NA | TRBJ1-1 | TRBV7-9
CASSEGENIQYF | TGTGCCAGCAGTGAAGGCGAAAACATTCAGTACTTC | NA | NA | TRBJ2-4 | TRBV25-1
CASESGSPDTQYF | TGTGCCAGCGAGAGCGGGAGTCCAGATACGCAGTATTTT | NA | TRBD2 | TRBJ2-3 | TRBV28
CASSELAGNTGELFF | TGTGCCAGCAGTGAGCTAGCGGGAAACACCGGGGAGCTGTTTTTT | NA | TRBD2 | TRBJ2-2 | TRBV2
CAISEPRTGKNEQFF | TGTGCCATCAGTGAGCCCCGGACTGGAAAAAATGAGCAGTTCTTC | once | NA | TRBJ2-1 | TRBV10-3
CASKYSGSATSEQYF | TGTGCCAGCAAATATAGCGGGAGTGCAACGAGCGAGCAGTACTTC | NA | TRBD2 | TRBJ2-7 | TRBV6-5
CASLSGGNTEAFF | TGTGCCAGCTTATCGGGCGGAAACACTGAAGCTTTCTTT | NA | NA | TRBJ1-1 | TRBV19
CASTPDRGLPYEQYF | TGTGCCAGTACCCCAGACAGGGGCCTACCCTACGAGCAGTACTTC | NA | TRBD1 | TRBJ2-7 | TRBV19
CASSLLGQGVHTEAFF | TGTGCCAGCAGCTTGCTCGGCCAGGGTGTCCACACTGAAGCTTTCTTT | NA | NA | TRBJ1-1 | TRBV5-4
CASSSPGNRTSFYNEQFF | TGTGCCAGCAGTTCCCCGGGGAATCGGACTAGTTTCTACAATGAGCAGTTCTTC | NA | TRBD2 | TRBJ2-1 | TRBV28
CASSLYVTGELFF | TGTGCCAGCAGTTTATATGTCACCGGGGAGCTGTTTTTT | NA | NA | TRBJ2-2 | TRBV28
CASSPPAQGSSYEQYF | TGTGCCAGCTCACCACCGGCACAGGGAAGCTCCTACGAGCAGTACTTC | NA | NA | TRBJ2-7 | TRBV18
CAWSLPAGSEKLFF | TGTGCCTGGAGTCTACCGGCAGGGAGTGAAAAACTGTTTTTT | once | NA | TRBJ1-4 | TRBV30
CASSVARGVSTDTQYF | TGTGCCAGCAGCGTAGCTCGCGGGGTCAGCACAGATACGCAGTATTTT | NA | NA | TRBJ2-3 | TRBV9
CASSRDRDLFNAEAFF | TGTGCCAGCAGCCGGGACAGGGACCTTTTTAACGCTGAAGCTTTCTTT | NA | TRBD1 | TRBJ1-1 | TRBV28
CASSKPSVCGANVLTF | TGTGCCAGCAGTAAGCCTAGCGTGTGCGGGGCCAACGTCCTGACTTTC | NA | NA | TRBJ2-6 | TRBV6-7
CASSFRQGASTGELFF | TGTGCCAGCAGTTTCCGACAGGGGGCGTCCACCGGGGAGCTGTTTTTT | NA | TRBD1 | TRBJ2-2 | TRBV6-5
CASSLGPKTSETYEQYF | TGTGCCAGCAGCTTAGGTCCTAAGACTAGCGAGACCTACGAGCAGTACTTC | NA | TRBD2 | TRBJ2-7 | TRBV7-2
CACPYGGVGAEAFF | TGCGCCTGCCCCTATGGGGGGGTGGGAGCTGAAGCTTTCTTT | NA | NA | TRBJ1-1 | TRBV5-1
CASSLTLGNTEAFF | TGTGCCAGCAGTTTAACTTTGGGGAACACTGAAGCTTTCTTT | NA | NA | TRBJ1-1 | TRBV27
CASSLTGTGTYEQYF | TGTGCCAGCAGCTTAACCGGGACGGGGACCTACGAGCAGTACTTC | NA | NA | TRBJ2-7 | TRBV7-2
CASSLGGGPYGYTF | TGTGCCAGCAGCTTAGGGGGAGGCCCTTATGGCTACACCTTC | NA | NA | TRBJ1-2 | TRBV7-6
CASSPGLAGPNSYEQYF | TGTGCCAGCAGCCCGGGACTAGCGGGGCCGAACTCCTACGAGCAGTACTTC | NA | TRBD2 | TRBJ2-7 | TRBV5-6
CASSLSRREGGHEQYF | TGTGCCAGCAGTTTATCGCGGCGGGAGGGGGGCCACGAGCAGTACTTC | NA | TRBD2 | TRBJ2-7 | TRBV27
CASSSQHSPQPQHF | TGTGCCAGCAGCTCACAGCACAGCCCCCAGCCCCAGCATTTT | NA | NA | TRBJ1-5 | TRBV2
CASSIMGAQPQHF | TGTGCCAGTAGTATAATGGGTGCTCAGCCCCAGCATTTT | NA | NA | TRBJ1-5 | TRBV19
CASRDEQLGVKNSPLHF | TGTGCCAGCAGGGACGAACAGCTCGGTGTCAAGAATTCACCCCTCCACTTT | NA | NA | TRBJ1-6 | TRBV2